The present T cell receptor beta chain was sequenced within a study of blood T cell repertoires in COVID-19. Study details: Samples representing acute and convalescent COVID-19 were sourced from the United States, Italy and Spain. PBMCs, B-cell-depleted T cells, or T cells were the source of the cDNA or gDNA that made up the material.

CDR1 and CDR2 from the germline V gene are LNHDA and SQIVND (reference sequence). V dropped 4 bases and J dropped 0; count of bases not matched to a gene: 6. The CDR3 runs to 16 residues. Source study methods: The assay estimated nucleated cells by amplifying reference gene primers. Only in-frame clones appear in the TCRdb table, and some are missing; sequencing was by immunoSEQ multiplex PCR. V, J and clone size are those of that table, while D and trimming were read from the DNA. The sample includes some 17,000 clones, 75% to 90% seen only once; the top ten take roughly 17%. The clonotype was recovered from a man aged 50-59 years with active COVID-19. The specimen was peripheral blood. The chain links TRBV19 to TRBJ1-3, with TRBD1 matching 7 bases. CDR3 region: CASSTPSGGSGNTIYF. The CDR3 nucleotides are TGTGCCAGTAGTACGCCTTCAGGGGGCTCTGGAAACACCATATATTTT.